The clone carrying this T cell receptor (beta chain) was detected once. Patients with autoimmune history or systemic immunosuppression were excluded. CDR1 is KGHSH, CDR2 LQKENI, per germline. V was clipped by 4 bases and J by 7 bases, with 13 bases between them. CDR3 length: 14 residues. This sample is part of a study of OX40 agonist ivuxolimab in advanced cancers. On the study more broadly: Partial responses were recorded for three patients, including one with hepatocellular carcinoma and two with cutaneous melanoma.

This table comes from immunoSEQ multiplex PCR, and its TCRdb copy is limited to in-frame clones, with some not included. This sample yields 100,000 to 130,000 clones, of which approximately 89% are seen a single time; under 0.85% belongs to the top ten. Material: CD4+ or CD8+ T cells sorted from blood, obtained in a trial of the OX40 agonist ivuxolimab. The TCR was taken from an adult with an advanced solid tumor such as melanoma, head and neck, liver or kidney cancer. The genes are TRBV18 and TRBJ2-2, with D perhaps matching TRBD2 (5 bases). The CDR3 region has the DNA TGTGCCAGCTCACTACTAGAGATCATCGGGGAGCTGTTTTTT. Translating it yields CASSLLEIIGELFF.